What follows is one TCR beta chain and its context. The antigen is not known. A multiplex PCR was run with 60 Vbeta primers and 13 Jbeta primers. Sequencing was performed with immunoSEQ multiplex PCR; in TCRdb, only in-frame clones are kept and a portion is missing. The table lists some 150,000 clones, about 75% of them singletons. This record comes from a study of cytomegalovirus exposure and HLA in healthy donors. Study-level information: Earlier results showed roughly 120 million unique TCR beta sequences derived from approximately 170 million T cells. Study-wide results and limits: Prior analysis indicated that the majority of TCR beta V segments exhibited productivity approximately 87% or approximately 30% of the time. The study had only CMV serostatus as immune exposure information. TCR beta chain V- and J-gene trimming was linked, in a later analysis, to a missense variant in DCLRE1C.

J lost 4 bases, V lost 3 bases, and 5 bases had no gene match. Germline CDR1 is SEHNR and CDR2 is FQNEAQ (reference sequence). The length of the CDR3 is 16 residues. The source material was PBMCs. This TCR was recovered from a man aged 60 to 75 in good health and CMV-seronegative. The chain combines TRBV7-9 with TRBJ2-2; 10 nucleotides agree with TRBD1. The CDR3 nucleotides read TGTGCCAGCAGCTTTGACAGGGGGCAGGTCACCGGGGAGCTGTTTTTT. Its translation is CASSFDRGQVTGELFF.